This entry lists 32 T cell receptor beta chains sequenced from one sample in a study of shared clonotypes between healthy human individuals. Profiled with immunoSEQ multiplex PCR; TCRdb holds only in-frame clones, not every one. The data contain over 1.4 million clones, 96% of them singletons. Sequencing was carried out using naive CD4+ T cells sorted from blood. Documented subset: CD45RA+ positively selected. All receptors derive from a man aged 30-40 years in good health.

The V call is TRBV7-9, the J call TRBJ2-5; D call uncertain. The CDR3 is made up of 13 amino acids. Trimming left V 6 bases short and J 4 bases short, with 12 bases between. Germline CDR1 is SEHNR and CDR2 is FQNEAQ (reference sequence). Here the CDR3 DNA reads TGTGCCAGCAGATCCCCCGCGGCAGAGACCCAGTACTTC. It encodes CASRSPAAETQYF.

The J gene is TRBJ1-5, the V gene TRBV19; D gene unclear. Germline V gene sequence: CDR1 LNHDA, CDR2 SQIVND (reference sequence). With 6 bases removed from V and 1 base from J, the gap between germline ends came to 13 bases. The CDR3 extends over 15 amino acids. The CDR3 is CASRADQSSNQPQHF. For the CDR3, the DNA is TGTGCCAGTAGAGCAGACCAATCAAGCAATCAGCCCCAGCATTTT.

The chain links TRBV29-1 to TRBJ2-1, with 9 bases that match TRBD2. The CDR3 covers 15 residues. V was pared by 6 bases and J by 0 bases, with 6 bases of the junction left unmatched. CDR1 and CDR2 (germline): SQVTM, ANQGSEA. CDR3 in DNA: TGCAGCGTCGAACGAGCGGGAGGCTCCTACAATGAGCAGTTCTTC. Translating gives CSVERAGGSYNEQFF.

For this clone: The sample has other DNA sequences that encode this CDR3 too. The rearrangement links TRBV28 to TRBJ2-5, with D tentatively TRBD1 or TRBD2 (6 bases each). The CDR3 is 14 residues long. Germline CDR1 reads MDHEN; CDR2 reads SYDVKM. Between the trimmed V and J ends, which lost 3 bases and 4 bases, there was a span of 12 bases. The CDR3 nucleotides are TGTGCCAGCAGTTTGGGGGGCTTGGGAGAGACCCAGTACTTC. Amino acids: CASSLGGLGETQYF.

In this sample, this clone turned up once. The chain recombines TRBV7-2 with TRBJ2-3, with a tentative D call TRBD2 (6 bases). The CDR3 totals 15 residues. V was shortened by 4 bases and J by 3 bases, with 14 bases between the two germline ends. Germline CDR1 and CDR2: SGHTA and FQGNSA. CDR3 bases: TGTGCCAGCAGCTCATCGGGAGACGTGACAGATACGCAGTATTTT. As protein: CASSSSGDVTDTQYF.

The rearrangement uses TRBV18 and TRBJ1-3; D remains unclear. CDR1 and CDR2 from the germline V gene are KGHSH and LQKENI. The CDR3 is made up of 15 amino acids. The V end lost 1 base, the J end lost 2 bases, and 9 bases lay between the germline ends. Here the CDR3 reads CASSPLGEPGNTIYF. The CDR3 DNA is TGTGCCAGCTCACCACTGGGAGAACCTGGAAACACCATATATTTT.

This clone is a singleton in its sample. The chain carries TRBV7-9 and TRBJ1-1; 7 bases align to TRBD1. Germline CDR1 is SEHNR and CDR2 is FQNEAQ (reference sequence). The CDR3 has 14 amino acids. The V segment lost 1 base and the J segment 8 bases; nucleotides outside the gene matches: 7. The DNA for the CDR3 is TGTGCCAGCAGCTTAGAGACGACAGGGACAGAAGCTTTCTTT. This codes for CASSLETTGTEAFF.

CDR3 sequence reads: CASSQVAGTWFEQYF. DNA of the CDR3: TGTGCCAGCAGCCAAGTAGCGGGAACTTGGTTCGAGCAGTACTTC. The rearrangement uses TRBV14 and TRBJ2-7, with TRBD2 matching over 8 bases. V trimming: 1 base; J trimming: 6 bases; junction bases outside the gene matches: 8. There are 15 residues in the CDR3. Germline CDR1 and CDR2: SGHDN and FVKESK.

CDR3 residues: CASSLEPGMNTEAFF. In nucleotides, the CDR3 is TGCGCCAGCAGCTTGGAGCCAGGGATGAACACTGAAGCTTTCTTT. This chain uses TRBV5-1 with TRBJ1-1; D is possibly TRBD1 (5 bases). The CDR3 contains 15 residues. CDR1 SGHRS and CDR2 YFSETQ come from the germline V gene. V lost 0 bases and J 0 bases, leaving 9 bases between the germline ends.

This sequence joins TRBV9 and TRBJ2-2; no definite D call. This CDR3 is built from 15 residues. V was pared by 3 bases and J by 0 bases, with 9 bases between. Germline CDR1 and CDR2: SGDLS and YYNGEE. The CDR3 loop reads CASSEAEANTGELFF. CDR3 bases: TGTGCCAGCAGCGAAGCTGAAGCGAACACCGGGGAGCTGTTTTTT.

The V and J genes are TRBV19 and TRBJ1-5; a possible D gene is TRBD1 (6 bases). The germline V and J ends were trimmed by 5 bases and 1 base, with 18 bases remaining between them. This CDR3 is built from 17 residues. Per the germline V gene, CDR1 is LNHDA and CDR2 is SQIVND (reference sequence). The CDR3 DNA follows: TGTGCCAGTAGTTTCCTGGCTCGGACAGTAAGCAATCAGCCCCAGCATTTT. Translated: CASSFLARTVSNQPQHF.

The gene calls are TRBV5-4 and TRBJ1-4, with TRBD1 identical over 7 bases. J lost 6 bases, V lost 3 bases, and 5 bases had no gene match. The CDR3 has 14 residues. Germline lookup yields CDR1 SGHNT and CDR2 YYREEE (reference sequence). CDR3 coding DNA: TGTGCCAGCAGCTGGTTCGGGACAGATGAAAAACTGTTTTTT. Protein: CASSWFGTDEKLFF.

This chain joins TRBV11-3 and TRBJ2-1; D is uncertain. The germline V gene has CDR1 SGHNT and CDR2 YENEEA. CDR3 length: 12 amino acids. V was shortened by 1 base and J by 9 bases, with 7 bases between the two germline ends. The CDR3 DNA is TGTGCCAGCAGCTTAGGGGTTGGTGAGCAGTTCTTC. This gives the protein CASSLGVGEQFF.

The genes are TRBV10-3 and TRBJ2-3, with 13 nucleotides matching TRBD2. With 8 bases clipped from V and 5 bases from J, the junction kept 4 bases outside the gene matches. The CDR3 spans 14 residues. Germline V CDR1 and CDR2: ENHRY, SYGVKD. The CDR3 sequence is CAIGTSGAEDTQYF. As DNA, the CDR3 is TGTGCCATCGGGACTAGCGGGGCAGAAGATACGCAGTATTTT.

This rearrangement joins TRBV6-1 to TRBJ2-3, with 7 positions matching TRBD2. The length of the CDR3 is 16 residues. Germline CDR1 is MNHNS and CDR2 is SASEGT. V dropped 0 bases and J dropped 4; count of bases not matched to a gene: 7. The CDR3 DNA is TGTGCCAGCAGTGAAGCGTCTAGCGGATTCCCAGATACGCAGTATTTT. Translating gives CASSEASSGFPDTQYF.

CDR3 sequence (DNA): TGTGCCAGCAGCTCACGGTCCCACGAGCAGTACTTC. It yields the protein CASSSRSHEQYF. The chain couples TRBV5-4 to TRBJ2-7; D unresolved. Germline V lookup: CDR1 SGHNT, CDR2 YYREEE (reference sequence). The V gene lost 3 bases and the J gene lost 5 bases, with 9 bases spanning the gap. The CDR3 is made up of 12 amino acids.

This chain links TRBV25-1 with TRBJ1-2; no definite D call. Deletions cut 3 bases from V and 7 bases from J, with 12 bases between. Per the germline V gene, CDR1 is MGHDK and CDR2 is SYGVNS. The CDR3 runs to 13 residues. The CDR3 nucleotides read TGTGCCAGCAGTGATTCTATCCCAGGTGGCTACACCTTC. Residues: CASSDSIPGGYTF.

As to this clone: The same CDR3 also results from other DNA sequences found in this sample. The CDR3 nucleotides are TGTGCCAGCAGTTTAATCGGGTATGGCTACACCTTC. This encodes CASSLIGYGYTF. This chain links TRBV28 with TRBJ1-2; D is unclear. The CDR3 extends over 12 amino acids. Germline loops: CDR1 MDHEN, CDR2 SYDVKM. Trimming cost V 2 bases and J 5 bases, with 6 bases left between them.

V and J are TRBV19 and TRBJ2-5; D call uncertain. This CDR3 is built from 13 residues. V lost 1 base to trimming and J lost 7 bases, with 10 bases between them. Germline-derived CDR1 and CDR2 are LNHDA and SQIVND (reference sequence). CDR3 sequence reads: CASSIVILGTQYF. Written as DNA, the CDR3 is TGTGCCAGTAGTATAGTTATCCTGGGGACCCAGTACTTC.

The chain is built from TRBV9 and TRBJ2-5, with a weak D call TRBD2 (6 bases). Germline values: CDR1 SGDLS, CDR2 YYNGEE. V gave up 0 bases and J gave up 4 bases, with 16 bases separating them. This CDR3 region has 16 residues. Here the CDR3 reads CASSVAGGSPIETQYF. In DNA form, the CDR3 reads TGTGCCAGCAGCGTAGCTGGAGGGTCTCCAATAGAGACCCAGTACTTC. Drawing the rest from reference TRBV9 and TRBJ2-5, the complete variable domain is DSGVTQTPKHLITATGQRVTLRCSPRSGDLSVYWYQQSLDQGLQFLIQYYNGEERAKGNILERFSAQQFPDLHSELNLSSLELGDSALYFCASSVAGGSPIETQYFGPGTRLLVL.

This clone has just a few counts. For the CDR3, the DNA is TGTGCCAGCAGGCAAGCGCATACAACCTACGAGCAGTACTTC. Protein: CASRQAHTTYEQYF. The rearrangement joins TRBV27 to TRBJ2-7, with D hard to call. V lost 6 bases to trimming and J lost 2 bases, with 14 bases between them. CDR1 is MNHEY and CDR2 is SMNVEV in the germline V gene (reference sequence). This CDR3 has 14 residues.

The chain has TRBV5-1 and TRBJ2-1, with a weak D call TRBD1 (6 bases). Trimming stripped 4 bases from V and 3 bases from J, with 20 bases between. The CDR3 runs 17 residues. CDR1 SGHRS and CDR2 YFSETQ come from the germline V gene. The CDR3 loop is CASSGGQSANFYNEQFF. In DNA, the CDR3 is TGCGCCAGCAGCGGAGGACAGTCCGCCAACTTCTACAATGAGCAGTTCTTC.

V usage is TRBV6-1 and J usage is TRBJ1-1; 9 bases are shared with TRBD1. The CDR3 spans 18 residues. Germline trimming cut 0 bases from V and 0 bases from J; bases unmatched to any gene: 8. Germline V lookup: CDR1 MNHNS, CDR2 SASEGT. CDR3 nucleotide sequence: TGTGCCAGCAGTGAAGCCGGGACAGGGTTCCTTTTGAACACTGAAGCTTTCTTT. It codes for CASSEAGTGFLLNTEAFF.

The chain joins TRBV11-3 to TRBJ2-1; 7 nucleotides agree with TRBD2. Germline CDR1 and CDR2: SGHNT and YENEEA. J was trimmed by 8 bases and V by 4 bases; bases with no gene match: 5. The CDR3 contains 13 residues. As DNA, the CDR3 is TGTGCCAGCAGCTCGCGAGGGAGGGATGAGCAGTTCTTC. Amino acids: CASSSRGRDEQFF.

The V call is TRBV7-6, the J call TRBJ2-1; 11 bases line up with TRBD2. The CDR3 is 17 amino acids. Germline-derived CDR1 and CDR2 are SGHVS and FNYEAQ. The trim removed 4 bases at V and 8 bases at J, leaving 13 bases unmatched. The CDR3 DNA reads TGTGCCAGCAGCTCCAATCACCTAGCGGGAGGCCTCTATGAGCAGTTCTTC. Translating gives CASSSNHLAGGLYEQFF.

The rearrangement links TRBV28 to TRBJ2-7; the match to TRBD2 covers 10 bases. V lost 6 bases and J lost 0; bases outside the gene matches: 5. Looked up from germline, CDR1 is MDHEN and CDR2 is SYDVKM. The CDR3 loop spans 15 amino acids. The CDR3 loop is CASRKAGGPSYEQYF. For the CDR3, the DNA is TGTGCCAGCAGGAAAGCGGGAGGGCCCTCCTACGAGCAGTACTTC.

This clone was observed a single time. The genes are TRBV7-9 and TRBJ1-5; 7 bases map to TRBD1. V lost 0 bases to trimming and J lost 7 bases; unmatched junction nucleotides: 6. Germline V gene sequence: CDR1 SEHNR, CDR2 FQNEAQ (reference sequence). The CDR3 has 15 amino acids. In DNA, the CDR3 is TGTGCCAGCAGCTTAGCAATGGCAGGGGGGCAGCCCCAGCATTTT. It yields the protein CASSLAMAGGQPQHF.

This clone is a singleton in its sample. This chain uses TRBV18 with TRBJ1-2, with TRBD1 matching 12 bases. V shed 4 bases, J shed 4 bases, and the junction held 4 bases outside the gene matches. From germline, CDR1 is KGHSH and CDR2 LQKENI. The CDR3 covers 15 residues. As DNA, the CDR3 is TGTGCCAGCTCACTGGGACAGGGGGCGACCTATGGCTACACCTTC. Its protein is CASSLGQGATYGYTF.

V and J are TRBV28 and TRBJ2-1; 13 bases align to TRBD2. The germline CDR1 and CDR2 sequences are MDHEN and SYDVKM. Trimming cost V 5 bases and J 14 bases; bases outside gene matches: 9. CDR3 length: 14 amino acids. CDR3 coding DNA: TGTGCCAGCAGTACTAGCGGGAGGGGACCTGGGAAGTTCTTC. This translates into CASSTSGRGPGKFF.

This clone was found a few times. The CDR3 reads CASSLNGGRAWEQFF. The CDR3 nucleotides read TGTGCCAGCAGTTTAAATGGCGGGAGGGCCTGGGAGCAGTTCTTC. The gene calls are TRBV27 and TRBJ2-1; 9 positions agree with TRBD2. The CDR3 consists of 15 residues. The V gene's germline CDR1 is MNHEY and CDR2 SMNVEV (reference sequence). With V trimmed by 2 bases and J by 10 bases, 9 bases remained unmatched.

V usage is TRBV19 and J usage is TRBJ1-2; TRBD1 matches 7 bases. There are 13 residues in the CDR3. Germline CDR1 LNHDA, CDR2 SQIVND (reference sequence). Trimming removed 6 bases from V and 10 bases from J; junction bases left unmatched: 11. In DNA form, the CDR3 reads TGTGCCAGTAGAATCCAAGGGGGCCCCTCCTACACCTTC. This translates into CASRIQGGPSYTF.

The chain has TRBV7-9 and TRBJ1-1; 10 nucleotides match TRBD1. The trim removed 5 bases at V and 4 bases at J, leaving 4 bases unmatched. CDR3 length: 14 amino acids. Germline V gene lookup returns CDR1 SEHNR and CDR2 FQNEAQ (reference sequence). In DNA form, the CDR3 reads TGTGCCAGCAGCCGGGACAGGGGTGCCACTGAAGCTTTCTTT. Translation: CASSRDRGATEAFF. Full variable domain (rest looked up from reference TRBV7-9 and TRBJ1-1): DTGVSQNPRHKITKRGQNVTFRCDPISEHNRLYWYRQTLGQGPEFLTYFQNEAQLEKSRLLSDRFSAERPKGSFSTLEIQRTEQGDSAMYLCASSRDRGATEAFFGQGTRLTVV.